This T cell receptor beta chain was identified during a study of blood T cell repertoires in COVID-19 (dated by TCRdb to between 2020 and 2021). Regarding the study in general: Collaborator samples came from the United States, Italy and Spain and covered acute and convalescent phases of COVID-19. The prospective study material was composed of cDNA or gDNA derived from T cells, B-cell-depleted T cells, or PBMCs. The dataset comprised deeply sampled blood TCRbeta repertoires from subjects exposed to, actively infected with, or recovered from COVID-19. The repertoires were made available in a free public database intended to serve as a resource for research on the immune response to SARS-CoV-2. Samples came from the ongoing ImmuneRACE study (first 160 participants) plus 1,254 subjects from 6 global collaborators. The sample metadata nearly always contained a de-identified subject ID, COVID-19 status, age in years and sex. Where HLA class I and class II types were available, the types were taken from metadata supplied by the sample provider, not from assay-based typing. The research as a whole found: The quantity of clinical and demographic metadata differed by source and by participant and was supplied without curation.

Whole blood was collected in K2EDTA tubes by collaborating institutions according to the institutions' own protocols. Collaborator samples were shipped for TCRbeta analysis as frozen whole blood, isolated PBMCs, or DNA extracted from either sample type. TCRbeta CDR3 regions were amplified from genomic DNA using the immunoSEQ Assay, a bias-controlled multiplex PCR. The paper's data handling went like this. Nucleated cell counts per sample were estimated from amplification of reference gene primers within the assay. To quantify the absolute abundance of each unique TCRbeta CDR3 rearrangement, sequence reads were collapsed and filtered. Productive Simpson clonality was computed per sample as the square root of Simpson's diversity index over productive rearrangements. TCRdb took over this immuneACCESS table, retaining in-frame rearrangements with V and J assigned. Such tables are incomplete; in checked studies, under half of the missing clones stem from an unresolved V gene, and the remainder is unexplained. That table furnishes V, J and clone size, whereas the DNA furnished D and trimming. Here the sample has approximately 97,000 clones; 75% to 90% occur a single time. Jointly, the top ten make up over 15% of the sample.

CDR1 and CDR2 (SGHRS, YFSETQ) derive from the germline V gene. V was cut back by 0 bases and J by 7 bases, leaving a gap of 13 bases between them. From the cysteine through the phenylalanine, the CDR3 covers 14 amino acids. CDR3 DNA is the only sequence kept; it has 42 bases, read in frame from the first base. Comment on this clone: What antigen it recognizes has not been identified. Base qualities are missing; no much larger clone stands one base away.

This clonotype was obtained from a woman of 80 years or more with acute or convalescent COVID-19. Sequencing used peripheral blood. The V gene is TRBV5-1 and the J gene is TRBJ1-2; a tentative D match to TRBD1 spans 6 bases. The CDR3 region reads CASSLGQASSGYTF. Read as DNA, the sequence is TGCGCCAGCAGCTTGGGACAGGCGAGTAGTGGCTACACCTTC.